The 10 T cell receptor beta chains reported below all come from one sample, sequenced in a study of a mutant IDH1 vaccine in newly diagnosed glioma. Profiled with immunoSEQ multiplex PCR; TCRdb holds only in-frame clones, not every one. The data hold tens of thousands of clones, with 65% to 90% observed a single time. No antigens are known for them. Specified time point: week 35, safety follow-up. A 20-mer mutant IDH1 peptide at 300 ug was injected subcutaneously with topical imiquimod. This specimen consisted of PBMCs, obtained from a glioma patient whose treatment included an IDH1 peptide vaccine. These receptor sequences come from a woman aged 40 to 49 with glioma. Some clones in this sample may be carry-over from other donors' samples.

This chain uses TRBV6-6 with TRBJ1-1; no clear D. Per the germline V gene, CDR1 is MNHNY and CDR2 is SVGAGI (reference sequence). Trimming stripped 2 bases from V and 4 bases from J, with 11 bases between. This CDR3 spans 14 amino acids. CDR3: CASSYGRRATEAFF. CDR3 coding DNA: TGTGCCAGCAGTTACGGGAGACGAGCCACTGAAGCTTTCTTT.

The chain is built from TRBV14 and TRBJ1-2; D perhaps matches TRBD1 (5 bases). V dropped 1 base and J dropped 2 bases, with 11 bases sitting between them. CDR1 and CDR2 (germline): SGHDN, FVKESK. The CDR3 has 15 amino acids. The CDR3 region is CASSQVRVPNYGYTF. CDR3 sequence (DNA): TGTGCCAGCAGCCAAGTCAGGGTACCCAACTATGGCTACACCTTC.

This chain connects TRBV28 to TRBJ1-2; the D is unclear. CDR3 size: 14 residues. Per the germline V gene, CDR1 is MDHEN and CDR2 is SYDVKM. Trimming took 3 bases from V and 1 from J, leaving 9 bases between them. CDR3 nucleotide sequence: TGTGCCAGCAGTTTGGGCCCGCGTAACTATGGCTACACCTTC. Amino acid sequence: CASSLGPRNYGYTF.

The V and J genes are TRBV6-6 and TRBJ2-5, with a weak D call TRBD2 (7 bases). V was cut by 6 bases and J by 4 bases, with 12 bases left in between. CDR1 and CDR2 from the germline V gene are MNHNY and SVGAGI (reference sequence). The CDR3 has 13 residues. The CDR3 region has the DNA TGTGCCAGCAGCCCTAGGGGGGGAGAGACCCAGTACTTC. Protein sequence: CASSPRGGETQYF.

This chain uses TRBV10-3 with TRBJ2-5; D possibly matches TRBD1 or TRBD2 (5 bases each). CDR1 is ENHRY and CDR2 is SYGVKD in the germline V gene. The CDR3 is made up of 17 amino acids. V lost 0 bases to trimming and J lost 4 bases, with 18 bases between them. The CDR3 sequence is CAISESFRLGRAETQYF. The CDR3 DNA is TGTGCCATCAGTGAGTCGTTCAGGTTGGGACGGGCAGAGACCCAGTACTTC.

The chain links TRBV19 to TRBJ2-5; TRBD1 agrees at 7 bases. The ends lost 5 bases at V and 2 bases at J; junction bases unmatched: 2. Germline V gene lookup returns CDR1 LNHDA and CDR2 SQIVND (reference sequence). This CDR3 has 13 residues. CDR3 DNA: TGTGCCAGTAGTGGGGGACAGCAAGAGACCCAGTACTTC. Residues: CASSGGQQETQYF.

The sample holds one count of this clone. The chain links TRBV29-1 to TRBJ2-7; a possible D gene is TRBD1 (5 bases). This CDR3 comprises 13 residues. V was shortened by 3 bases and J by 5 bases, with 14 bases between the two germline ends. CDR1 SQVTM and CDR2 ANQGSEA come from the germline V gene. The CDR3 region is CSVEGQGMDEQYF. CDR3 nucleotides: TGCAGCGTTGAGGGGCAGGGTATGGACGAGCAGTACTTC.

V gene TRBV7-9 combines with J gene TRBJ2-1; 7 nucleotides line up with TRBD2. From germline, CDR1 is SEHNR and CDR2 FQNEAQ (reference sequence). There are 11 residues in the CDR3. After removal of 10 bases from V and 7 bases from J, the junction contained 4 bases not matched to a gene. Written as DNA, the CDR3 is TGTGCCACCCGGGGAGGGAATGAGCAGTTCTTC. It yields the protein CATRGGNEQFF.

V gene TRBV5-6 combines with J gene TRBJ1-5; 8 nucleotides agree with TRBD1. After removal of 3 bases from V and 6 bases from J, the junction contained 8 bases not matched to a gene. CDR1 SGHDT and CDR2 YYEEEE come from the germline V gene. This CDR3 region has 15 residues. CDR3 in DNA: TGTGCCAGCAGCTCGACAGGGGAAGGGGGTCAGCCCCAGCATTTT. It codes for CASSSTGEGGQPQHF.

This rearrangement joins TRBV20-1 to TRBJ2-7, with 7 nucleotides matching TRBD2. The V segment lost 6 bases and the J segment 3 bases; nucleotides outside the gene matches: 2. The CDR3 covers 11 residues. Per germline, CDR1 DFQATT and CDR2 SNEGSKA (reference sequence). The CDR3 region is CSAGTNYEQYF. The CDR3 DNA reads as TGCAGTGCCGGGACTAACTACGAGCAGTACTTC.